The sequence of this T cell receptor beta chain was determined in a study of shared clonotypes between healthy human individuals. This table comes from immunoSEQ multiplex PCR, and its TCRdb copy is limited to in-frame clones, with some not included. The table lists about 600,000 clones, roughly 97% of them singletons. This CDR3 has 15 amino acids. V was clipped by 5 bases and J by 4 bases, with 17 bases between them. Germline lookup yields CDR1 SGHAT and CDR2 FQNNGV. The chain couples TRBV11-2 to TRBJ2-5, with unresolved D. The source of this sequence is a woman aged 30 to 39 in good health. Sequencing was performed on naive CD4+ T cells sorted from blood. Documented subset: CD45RA+ positively selected. CDR3 nucleotide sequence: TGTGCCAGCAGCCAACCATCGGGTTCGGGAGAGACCCAGTACTTC. It yields the protein CASSQPSGSGETQYF.